Presented here are 13 T cell receptor beta chains from one specimen sequenced in a study of CD8+ T cells in alopecia areata. It was cDNA, reverse transcribed from extracted RNA, that served as the sequencing template. Clones were read by immunoSEQ multiplex PCR, and TCRdb kept only the in-frame ones, dropping some. The table lists about 150,000 clones, 87% of them singletons. Specimen: CD8+ T cells sorted from blood, collected at week 0. These receptors all stem from a human donor with alopecia areata.

This clone is a singleton in its sample. This chain connects TRBV7-9 to TRBJ2-5; D not resolved. Trimming cost V 3 bases and J 3 bases, with 5 bases left between them. The length of the CDR3 is 12 residues. CDR1 and CDR2 from the germline V gene are SEHNR and FQNEAQ (reference sequence). The CDR3 protein is CASSFSKETQYF. The CDR3 DNA reads as TGTGCCAGCAGCTTTAGCAAAGAGACCCAGTACTTC.

This CDR3 is CASSLGGGPYEQYF. CDR3 sequence (DNA): TGTGCCAGCAGCTTAGGAGGAGGGCCCTACGAGCAGTACTTC. The chain links TRBV11-2 to TRBJ2-7; D may be TRBD2 (6 bases). The CDR3 sequence is 14 residues long. Germline V gene sequence: CDR1 SGHAT, CDR2 FQNNGV. Deletions cut 1 base from V and 2 bases from J, with 9 bases between.

CDR3 protein: CASSSGGYNEQFF. The DNA for the CDR3 is TGCGCCAGCAGCTCAGGGGGCTACAATGAGCAGTTCTTC. V and J are TRBV5-1 and TRBJ2-1; TRBD1 agrees at 7 bases. Trimming cost V 3 bases and J 3 bases; bases outside gene matches: 0. The CDR3 has 13 residues. Germline CDR1 SGHRS, CDR2 YFSETQ. The full variable domain, rest sourced from reference TRBV5-1 and TRBJ2-1, is KAGVTQTPRYLIKTRGQQVTLSCSPISGHRSVSWYQQTPGQGLQFLFEYFSETQRNKGNFPGRFSGRQFSNSRSEMNVSTLELGDSALYLCASSSGGYNEQFFGPGTRLTVL.

This clone was observed a handful of times. The chain recombines TRBV7-9 with TRBJ1-1; 7 nucleotides match TRBD1. CDR3 length: 15 residues. V was pared by 0 bases and J by 1 base, with 2 bases of the junction left unmatched. Per the germline V gene, CDR1 is SEHNR and CDR2 is FQNEAQ (reference sequence). CDR3 in DNA: TGTGCCAGCAGCTTAGCGGCAGGGGGGAACACTGAAGCTTTCTTT. Encoded protein: CASSLAAGGNTEAFF.

The chain employs TRBV5-1 and TRBJ2-5; D is perhaps TRBD2 (6 bases). The J call may be in error: the DNA end matches TRBJ2-7 better. The CDR3 is 15 residues long. Germline loops: CDR1 SGHRS, CDR2 YFSETQ. This CDR3 reads CASSLSGLRFYEQYF. CDR3 sequence (DNA): TGCGCCAGCAGCCTTAGCGGTTTGCGGTTCTACGAGCAGTACTTC.

The V and J genes are TRBV7-9 and TRBJ2-3, with 7 bases that match TRBD1. The J segment lost 2 bases and the V segment lost 6 bases, leaving 11 bases of the junction unmatched. The V gene's germline CDR1 is SEHNR and CDR2 FQNEAQ (reference sequence). This CDR3 spans 16 amino acids. This chain's CDR3 is CASRPPGTENTDTQYF. CDR3 nucleotides: TGTGCCAGCAGACCTCCCGGGACAGAGAACACAGATACGCAGTATTTT. Variable domain in full (rest from reference TRBV7-9 and TRBJ2-3): DTGVSQNPRHKITKRGQNVTFRCDPISEHNRLYWYRQTLGQGPEFLTYFQNEAQLEKSRLLSDRFSAERPKGSFSTLEIQRTEQGDSAMYLCASRPPGTENTDTQYFGPGTRLTVL.

The CDR3 is CASSPRLAATDTQYF. CDR3 DNA: TGTGCCAGCAGCCCGAGACTAGCGGCCACAGATACGCAGTATTTT. The rearrangement uses TRBV7-6 and TRBJ2-3, with 9 bases that match TRBD2. V gave up 5 bases and J gave up 2 bases; unmatched junction bases: 5. Germline V gene data show CDR1 as SGHVS and CDR2 as FNYEAQ. The CDR3 is 15 amino acids. Variable domain in full (rest from reference TRBV7-6 and TRBJ2-3): GAGVSQSPRYKVTKRGQDVALRCDPISGHVSLYWYRQALGQGPEFLTYFNYEAQQDKSGLPNDRFSAERPEGSISTLTIQRTEQRDSAMYRCASSPRLAATDTQYFGPGTRLTVL.

This clone was counted once. V is TRBV4-1 and J is TRBJ2-1; no clear D. The CDR3 length is 13 residues. CDR1 and CDR2 (germline): MGHRA, YSYEKL. Deletions cut 1 base from V and 12 bases from J, with 13 bases between. CDR3: CASSQGVLTGQFF. The CDR3 DNA is TGCGCCAGCAGCCAAGGGGTTTTGACTGGGCAGTTCTTC.

DNA for the CDR3: TGTGCCAGCAGTCTAGTGATTGGCATCCCAGAGACCCAGTACTTC. This codes for CASSLVIGIPETQYF. The V and J genes are TRBV27 and TRBJ2-5; D unresolved. Germline V gene lookup returns CDR1 MNHEY and CDR2 SMNVEV (reference sequence). Trimming shortened V by 5 bases and J by 4 bases, and 17 bases separated the two germline ends. CDR3 length: 15 amino acids.

V is TRBV6-6 and J is TRBJ2-2, with D possibly being TRBD1 (7 bases). The CDR3 is 14 amino acids. In germline, CDR1 is MNHNY, CDR2 SVGAGI (reference sequence). V lost 11 bases to trimming and J lost 1 base, with 14 bases between them. CDR3: CAGSGGMNTGELFF. The DNA for the CDR3 is TGTGCCGGGTCAGGGGGGATGAACACCGGGGAGCTGTTTTTT.

The chain employs TRBV6-5 and TRBJ2-7, with D possibly matching TRBD2 (5 bases). The CDR3 extends over 15 amino acids. Deletions cut 5 bases from V and 5 bases from J, with 19 bases between. Germline V gene sequence: CDR1 MNHEY, CDR2 SVGAGI. The CDR3 bases are TGTGCCAGCAGTGCATCAACTAGTCTTGGGCACGAGCAGTACTTC. Translating it yields CASSASTSLGHEQYF.

This clone was seen a few times. The chain joins TRBV5-1 to TRBJ2-7; D might be TRBD1 (5 bases). The ends were cut back, 3 bases at V and 1 base at J, with 11 bases in the middle. The CDR3 length is 14 residues. The V gene's germline CDR1 is SGHRS and CDR2 YFSETQ. The CDR3 nucleotides are TGCGCCAGCAGCTACGACAGCCAGTCCTACGAGCAGTACTTC. Amino acids: CASSYDSQSYEQYF. The variable domain in full, completed from reference TRBV5-1 and TRBJ2-7, reads KAGVTQTPRYLIKTRGQQVTLSCSPISGHRSVSWYQQTPGQGLQFLFEYFSETQRNKGNFPGRFSGRQFSNSRSEMNVSTLELGDSALYLCASSYDSQSYEQYFGPGTRLTVT.

This chain links TRBV5-1 with TRBJ2-1; 12 positions agree with TRBD2. V dropped 4 bases and J dropped 0; count of bases not matched to a gene: 5. The germline V gene has CDR1 SGHRS and CDR2 YFSETQ. The CDR3 is made up of 17 amino acids. CDR3: CASSNGLAGLSYNEQFF. Written as DNA, the CDR3 is TGCGCCAGCAGCAATGGACTAGCGGGGCTCTCCTACAATGAGCAGTTCTTC.